This entry describes one TCR beta chain. What it recognizes is unknown. The sample belongs to a study of T cell clonotyping in hematopoietic cell transplantation. Findings of the study overall: Higher Inverse Simpson Index values in graft donor and pretransplant recipient predicted broader posttransplant TCR diversity. Few recipient clonotypes overlapped donors; over 97% were de novo at given depth.

Sequencing was performed with immunoSEQ multiplex PCR; in TCRdb, only in-frame clones are kept and a portion is missing. The top ten hold about 4.5% of the sample, which has 15,000 or so clones, approximately 83% seen once. V lost 6 bases and J lost 1, with 20 bases in between. The CDR3 loop spans 17 amino acids. Germline V gene lookup returns CDR1 MDHEN and CDR2 SYDVKM. The receptor comes from a woman between 40 and 50 years old in good health. Some clones in this sample may be carry-over from other donors' samples. The material sequenced was peripheral blood mononuclear cells. This chain uses TRBV28 with TRBJ2-3; D is possibly TRBD1 (5 bases). The CDR3: CASSAKGPLVGTDTQYF. CDR3 nucleotides: TGTGCCAGCAGCGCTAAGGGGCCCTTAGTGGGCACAGATACGCAGTATTTT.